These 27 T cell receptor beta chains were all obtained from the same sample, sequenced in a study of blood T cell repertoires in COVID-19. Only in-frame clones appear in the TCRdb table, and some are missing; sequencing was by immunoSEQ multiplex PCR. Of about 150,000 clones in the sample, about four fifths were seen once. Sequencing input: peripheral blood. The receptors derive from a woman aged 80 or over with acute or convalescent COVID-19.

This clone was observed a single time. In nucleotides, the CDR3 is TGCGCCAGCAGCTTGGCCTCGGGATCTGGAAACACCATATATTTT. Its protein product is CASSLASGSGNTIYF. V and J are TRBV5-1 and TRBJ1-3, with no clear D. The germline V and J ends were trimmed by 0 bases and 1 base, with 8 bases remaining between them. CDR1 is SGHRS and CDR2 is YFSETQ in the germline V gene. The CDR3 spans 15 residues.

This chain connects TRBV27 to TRBJ2-7; 12 bases map to TRBD2. J lost 0 bases, V lost 5 bases, and 2 bases had no gene match. The CDR3 contains 15 residues. Germline V lookup: CDR1 MNHEY, CDR2 SMNVEV (reference sequence). The CDR3 sequence is CASSLTSGGSYEQYF. The CDR3 region has the DNA TGTGCCAGCAGTCTGACTAGCGGGGGCTCCTACGAGCAGTACTTC.

The gene calls are TRBV29-1 and TRBJ2-7; 8 nucleotides line up with TRBD1. The CDR3 is 14 residues long. Germline V CDR1 and CDR2: SQVTM, ANQGSEA. The J segment lost 5 bases and the V segment lost 6 bases, leaving 12 bases of the junction unmatched. The CDR3 here is CSVQIQGERHEQYF. The CDR3 DNA reads as TGCAGCGTACAGATACAGGGGGAGAGGCACGAGCAGTACTTC.

Only a few counts were recorded for this clone. The chain combines TRBV11-3 with TRBJ2-3, with D possibly matching TRBD1 (5 bases). The CDR3 sequence is 14 residues long. V lost 5 bases and J 5 bases, leaving 14 bases between the germline ends. The germline V gene has CDR1 SGHNT and CDR2 YENEEA. CDR3 nucleotide sequence: TGTGCCAGCAGCCTCGGCAGGGTTGGAGATACGCAGTATTTT. It yields the protein CASSLGRVGDTQYF.

This chain links TRBV19 with TRBJ1-1, with D hard to call. Trimming left V 5 bases short and J 0 bases short, with 10 bases between. The CDR3 totals 14 residues. Germline CDR1 LNHDA, CDR2 SQIVND (reference sequence). CDR3: CASSRRGMNTEAFF. CDR3 bases: TGTGCCAGTAGTCGACGGGGAATGAACACTGAAGCTTTCTTT.

CDR3 in DNA: TGTGCCAGCTTAAGTGGGACAGGGGCTAACTATGGCTACACCTTC. Translation: CASLSGTGANYGYTF. This chain joins TRBV18 and TRBJ1-2, with 10 bases matching TRBD1. V was pared by 7 bases and J by 0 bases, with 5 bases of the junction left unmatched. Per germline, CDR1 KGHSH and CDR2 LQKENI. This CDR3 contains 15 residues. The whole variable domain, filled in from reference TRBV18 and TRBJ1-2, reads NAGVMQNPRHLVRRRGQEARLRCSPMKGHSHVYWYRQLPEEGLKFMVYLQKENIIDESGMPKERFSAEFPKEGPSILRIQQVVRGDSAAYFCASLSGTGANYGYTFGSGTRLTVV.

J is TRBJ1-2 and V is TRBV6-5; a possible D gene is TRBD1 (5 bases). CDR1 MNHEY and CDR2 SVGAGI come from the germline V gene. V gave up 8 bases and J gave up 6 bases, with 16 bases separating them. The CDR3 contains 13 residues. The chain's CDR3 is CASRRAGRDGYTF. As DNA, the CDR3 is TGTGCCAGCCGCCGGGCAGGGCGAGATGGCTACACCTTC.

V usage is TRBV28 and J usage is TRBJ1-1, with D uncertain. The V gene lost 7 bases and the J gene lost 5 bases, with 8 bases spanning the gap. Germline-derived CDR1 and CDR2 are MDHEN and SYDVKM. This CDR3 is built from 11 residues. This chain's CDR3 is CASTGWTEAFF. The CDR3, as DNA: TGTGCCAGCACGGGGTGGACTGAAGCTTTCTTT.

The CDR3, as DNA: TGTGCCAGCTCACCGAGTGGGAGCGGACGGGCTGAAGCTTTCTTT. It translates to CASSPSGSGRAEAFF. The gene calls are TRBV18 and TRBJ1-1, with D hard to call. Trimming cost V 3 bases and J 6 bases, with 17 bases left between them. This CDR3 has 15 amino acids. Germline V gene sequence: CDR1 KGHSH, CDR2 LQKENI.

The CDR3 sequence: CASSLAIRTNSPLHF. The CDR3 DNA sequence: TGTGCCAGCAGCTTAGCGATAAGGACAAATTCACCCCTCCACTTT. The chain uses TRBV7-2 and TRBJ1-6; possible D gene TRBD1, 5 bases. The CDR3 has 15 residues. Trimming removed 0 bases from V and 7 bases from J, with 10 bases in between. Germline assignment: CDR1 SGHTA and CDR2 FQGNSA.

The genes are TRBV11-2 and TRBJ2-1; possibly TRBD1 for D (7 bases). The CDR3 consists of 15 residues. Germline CDR1 is SGHAT and CDR2 is FQNNGV. The V end lost 1 base, the J end lost 6 bases, and 13 bases lay between the germline ends. CDR3: CASSLGAGGLNEQFF. The CDR3 coding sequence is TGTGCCAGCAGCTTAGGGGCAGGGGGACTCAATGAGCAGTTCTTC.

This clone was seen once. V gene TRBV5-1 combines with J gene TRBJ2-3, with 10 bases fitting TRBD2. This CDR3 has 15 amino acids. Germline V CDR1 and CDR2: SGHRS, YFSETQ. The V segment lost 4 bases and the J segment 2 bases; nucleotides outside the gene matches: 4. Here the CDR3 reads CASSPGLANTDTQYF. For the CDR3, the DNA is TGCGCCAGCAGCCCGGGACTAGCGAACACAGATACGCAGTATTTT.

The CDR3 sequence is CASSYSPGTGVYEQYF. CDR3 DNA sequence: TGCGCCAGCAGCTACTCCCCCGGGACAGGGGTCTACGAGCAGTACTTC. The chain has TRBV5-1 and TRBJ2-7; 10 bases map to TRBD1. CDR1 SGHRS and CDR2 YFSETQ come from the germline V gene. V dropped 3 bases and J dropped 3; count of bases not matched to a gene: 9. The CDR3 has 16 residues.

The chain uses TRBV5-1 and TRBJ1-2; D is possibly TRBD1 (6 bases). Trimming pared 7 bases from V and 8 bases from J, leaving 21 bases between. The CDR3 consists of 14 residues. Germline loops: CDR1 SGHRS, CDR2 YFSETQ. This chain's CDR3 is CASLTGTGPEGYTF. CDR3 DNA sequence: TGCGCCAGCCTGACCGGAACAGGGCCAGAGGGCTACACCTTC. The whole variable domain, remainder taken from reference TRBV5-1 and TRBJ1-2, is KAGVTQTPRYLIKTRGQQVTLSCSPISGHRSVSWYQQTPGQGLQFLFEYFSETQRNKGNFPGRFSGRQFSNSRSEMNVSTLELGDSALYLCASLTGTGPEGYTFGSGTRLTVV.

The V call is TRBV10-1, the J call TRBJ2-5; 9 positions agree with TRBD2. The CDR3 totals 13 residues. Trimming at V came to 6 bases and at J to 3 bases, leaving 2 bases not matched to a gene. From germline, CDR1 is WNHNN and CDR2 SYGVQD (reference sequence). The CDR3 sequence: CASRASGEETQYF. CDR3 sequence (DNA): TGCGCCAGCAGGGCTAGCGGGGAAGAGACCCAGTACTTC.

The chain links TRBV7-3 to TRBJ2-1, with a possible D match to TRBD1 (7 bases). Trimming removed 4 bases from V and 4 bases from J, with 11 bases in between. This CDR3 comprises 14 residues. Germline V gene data show CDR1 as SGHTA and CDR2 as FQGTGA. CDR3 in DNA: TGTGCCAGCAGCTCCCAGGGGGGATACAATGAGCAGTTCTTC. Translated, it gives CASSSQGGYNEQFF.

This sequence joins TRBV4-1 and TRBJ2-5, with a possible D match to TRBD2 (6 bases). Germline values: CDR1 MGHRA, CDR2 YSYEKL. V lost 0 bases and J lost 5, with 16 bases in between. The CDR3 extends over 16 amino acids. The CDR3 bases are TGCGCCAGCAGCCAAGATATGGGGGGTCTTGGGGAGACCCAGTACTTC. This gives the protein CASSQDMGGLGETQYF.

A few counts support this clone. The chain uses TRBV4-1 and TRBJ2-6; possible D gene TRBD1, 6 bases. The CDR3 contains 18 residues. The V gene lost 0 bases and the J gene lost 0 bases, with 12 bases spanning the gap. Germline loops: CDR1 MGHRA, CDR2 YSYEKL. CDR3 protein: CASSQDSQGSSGANVLTF. CDR3 coding DNA: TGCGCCAGCAGCCAAGATTCCCAGGGGAGCTCTGGGGCCAACGTCCTGACTTTC.

This clone showed up just once. The chain combines TRBV11-3 with TRBJ2-4; TRBD1 matches 7 bases. This CDR3 is built from 13 residues. Germline V lookup: CDR1 SGHNT, CDR2 YENEEA. With 4 bases clipped from V and 5 bases from J, the junction kept 2 bases outside the gene matches. CDR3 sequence (DNA): TGTGCCAGCAGCTCAGGACAGGAAAACATTCAGTACTTC. This sequence encodes CASSSGQENIQYF. The variable domain in full, completed from reference TRBV11-3 and TRBJ2-4, reads EAGVVQSPRYKIIEKKQPVAFWCNPISGHNTLYWYLQNLGQGPELLIRYENEEAVDDSQLPKDRFSAERLKGVDSTLKIQPAELGDSAVYLCASSSGQENIQYFGAGTRLSVL.

The V call is TRBV10-3, the J call TRBJ2-3, with D tentatively TRBD2 (5 bases). The CDR3 spans 13 residues. CDR1 ENHRY and CDR2 SYGVKD come from the germline V gene. Trimming shortened V by 0 bases and J by 6 bases, and 7 bases separated the two germline ends. CDR3 sequence (DNA): TGTGCCATCAGTGAGTCGGGAGTGGATACGCAGTATTTT. This encodes CAISESGVDTQYF.

The chain links TRBV4-3 to TRBJ2-3; D gene unclear. The CDR3 contains 16 residues. V dropped 1 base and J dropped 2 bases, with 13 bases sitting between them. Germline lookup yields CDR1 LGHNA and CDR2 YSLEER. The CDR3 DNA reads as TGCGCCAGCAGCCAAGGGAAGCGCCCTAACACAGATACGCAGTATTTT. Protein: CASSQGKRPNTDTQYF.

The chain is built from TRBV5-1 and TRBJ2-3, with D tentatively TRBD2 (5 bases). V was cut by 0 bases and J by 4 bases, with 9 bases left in between. The germline gives CDR1 SGHRS, CDR2 YFSETQ. This CDR3 has 14 residues. Here the CDR3 DNA reads TGCGCCAGCAGCTTGGGGCTAGCCGCAGATACGCAGTATTTT. This codes for CASSLGLAADTQYF.

The chain links TRBV30 to TRBJ1-2; 9 bases match TRBD1. There are 14 residues in the CDR3. The J segment lost 8 bases and the V segment lost 3 bases, leaving 10 bases of the junction unmatched. Germline loops: CDR1 GTSNPN, CDR2 SVGIG (reference sequence). The CDR3 protein is CAWRFTGGMGGYTF. The CDR3 DNA reads as TGTGCCTGGAGGTTTACAGGGGGCATGGGGGGCTACACCTTC.

The chain recombines TRBV19 with TRBJ2-2, with 9 bases aligning to TRBD1. The CDR3 has 19 amino acids. Germline trimming cut 6 bases from V and 5 bases from J; bases unmatched to any gene: 19. Germline CDR1 LNHDA, CDR2 SQIVND (reference sequence). The CDR3 nucleotides are TGTGCCAGTAGACCTACGGGTCGCGAAGTAGACAGGGGGACCGGGGAGCTGTTTTTT. The encoded protein is CASRPTGREVDRGTGELFF.

The chain carries TRBV18 and TRBJ2-2; 8 bases align to TRBD1. Germline CDR1 KGHSH, CDR2 LQKENI. V was clipped by 3 bases and J by 0 bases; unmatched bases: 3. This CDR3 spans 16 amino acids. CDR3 protein: CASSPLQGANTGELFF. Here the CDR3 DNA reads TGTGCCAGCTCACCCCTACAGGGGGCGAACACCGGGGAGCTGTTTTTT.

Only a few counts were recorded for this clone. This chain uses TRBV21-1 with TRBJ1-6. TRBV21-1 is assigned pseudogene status. The CDR3 extends over 18 amino acids. The CDR3 bases are TGTGCCAGCAGCAAAGCCTATGGCCGGGGTTCCTATAATTCACCCCTCCACTTT. Translated: CASSKAYGRGSYNSPLHF.

This clone was found once. The V call is TRBV23-1, the J call TRBJ2-7; 7 bases fit TRBD2. TRBV23-1 qualifies as an ORF whose function is uncertain. The CDR3 is 16 amino acids. V shed 1 base and J 0 bases; nucleotides not matched to a gene: 6. The CDR3 spells CASSQFPGGSSYEQYF. DNA of the CDR3: TGCGCCAGCAGTCAATTTCCAGGCGGGAGCTCCTACGAGCAGTACTTC.